The sequence of this T cell receptor (beta chain) was determined in a study of blood T cell repertoires in COVID-19. Turning to the study itself: Some COVID-19 samples were acute and others convalescent; all came from the United States, Italy and Spain. T cells, B-cell-depleted T cells, or PBMCs supplied cDNA or gDNA.

The CDR3 extends over 17 amino acids. Germline trimming cut 3 bases from V and 1 base from J; bases unmatched to any gene: 10. Germline lookup yields CDR1 SGHDT and CDR2 YYEEEE. In the study's own analysis: Amplification of reference gene primers provided the estimated nucleated cell counts. This table comes from immunoSEQ multiplex PCR, and its TCRdb copy is limited to in-frame clones, with some not included. V, J and clone size derive from that table, while D and trimming were established from the DNA sequence. The sample includes around 15,000 clones, roughly 88% of them seen just once. The receptor's source is a man aged 65 to 79 in a cohort sampled during active COVID-19. Sequenced input: peripheral blood. V gene TRBV5-6 combines with J gene TRBJ2-1, with 7 bases aligning to TRBD2. CDR3 region: CASSWETSRLSYNEQFF. The CDR3 DNA is TGTGCCAGCAGCTGGGAGACTAGCAGGCTTTCCTACAATGAGCAGTTCTTC.